These 9 T cell receptor beta chains came from one sample sequenced in a study of blood T cells in healthy people across ages. Using a J-beta primer mix together with a sample-barcoded 5' primer, a second PCR was run for 7 to 11 cycles. A single record per CDR3 protein comes from TCRdb applying MiXCR to the 5' RACE reads. The top ten hold 7% to 9.5% of the sample, which has roughly 1,500,000 distinct CDR3 sequences, 42% seen once. Sequences were obtained from blood. The receptors were gathered from a young woman in good health.

This clonotype was picked up a small number of times. V and J are TRBV27 and TRBJ2-1; D perhaps matches TRBD2 (6 bases). The end of the DNA is better explained by TRBJ2-7, so the J call may be wrong. The length of the CDR3 is 15 residues. Germline V gene lookup returns CDR1 MNHEY and CDR2 SMNVEV (reference sequence). CDR3 loop: CASSLGGNSYNEQYF. CDR3 DNA sequence: TGTGCCAGCAGTCTCGGAGGGAACTCCTACAATGAGCAGTACTTC.

This clonotype was counted between two and nine times. This chain links TRBV4-2 with TRBJ2-1; 7 nucleotides align to TRBD2. Trimming took 1 base from V and 5 from J; bases not matched to a gene: 5. Looked up from germline, CDR1 is LGHNA and CDR2 is YNFKEQ. This CDR3 contains 15 residues. This CDR3 is CASSQVLAAHNEQFF. In DNA form, the CDR3 reads TGTGCCAGCAGCCAAGTTCTAGCGGCCCACAATGAGCAGTTCTTC.

This clonotype has a handful of counts. The chain combines TRBV10-3 with TRBJ1-6; no firm D call. V lost 2 bases and J lost 8, with 16 bases in between. In germline, CDR1 is ENHRY, CDR2 SYGVKD. The CDR3 sequence is 16 residues long. As DNA, the CDR3 is TGTGCCATCAGTGAGCCCTTGGTTGAGAGGGATTCACCCCTCCACTTT. It specifies CAISEPLVERDSPLHF.

This clonotype was detected ten times or more. The J gene is TRBJ2-6, the V gene TRBV29-1; D remains ambiguous. The germline CDR1 and CDR2 sequences are SQVTM and ANQGSEA. This CDR3 has 12 amino acids. Trimming removed 1 base from V and 4 bases from J, with 2 bases in between. CDR3 sequence: CSVEGGANVLTF. The DNA of the CDR3 is TGCAGCGTTGAAGGAGGGGCCAACGTCCTGACTTTC. The full variable domain, rest sourced from reference TRBV29-1 and TRBJ2-6, is SAVISQKPSRDICQRGTSLTIQCQVDSQVTMMFWYRQQPGQSLTLIATANQGSEATYESGFVIDKFPISRPNLTFSTLTVSNMSPEDSSIYLCSVEGGANVLTFGAGSRLTVL.

This clonotype was observed a handful of times. This chain connects TRBV4-1 to TRBJ2-7; 10 nucleotides agree with TRBD2. CDR3 size: 17 residues. The germline gives CDR1 MGHRA, CDR2 YSYEKL. The junction had 8 bases not matched to a gene; V was cut back by 1 base and J by 2 bases. The CDR3 DNA reads TGCGCCAGCAGCCAAGTGCTAGCGGGGGCCTCAACCTACGAGCAGTACTTC. Amino acids: CASSQVLAGASTYEQYF.

The V call is TRBV10-3, the J call TRBJ2-1; TRBD2 aligns across 8 bases. Trimming took 5 bases from V and 0 from J; bases not matched to a gene: 0. Germline V gene sequence: CDR1 ENHRY, CDR2 SYGVKD. The CDR3 totals 14 residues. The CDR3 DNA reads as TGTGCCATCAGTAGCGGGAGCTCCTACAATGAGCAGTTCTTC. Its protein is CAISSGSSYNEQFF.

The chain uses TRBV20-1 and TRBJ1-1; 8 bases align to TRBD1. The germline gives CDR1 DFQATT, CDR2 SNEGSKA (reference sequence). J was trimmed by 0 bases and V by 3 bases; bases with no gene match: 6. CDR3 length equals 15 residues. For the CDR3, the DNA is TGCAGTGCTAGGGCAGGGGGCTCCCTGAACACTGAAGCTTTCTTT. It codes for CSARAGGSLNTEAFF.

The rearrangement joins TRBV7-9 to TRBJ1-4, with 8 bases fitting TRBD1. The trim removed 4 bases at V and 6 bases at J, leaving 16 bases unmatched. Per germline, CDR1 SEHNR and CDR2 FQNEAQ (reference sequence). There are 18 residues in the CDR3. CDR3 sequence (DNA): TGTGCCAGCAGCTCCCAGGGGACAGTGCACAGGGGGGATGAAAAACTGTTTTTT. It translates to CASSSQGTVHRGDEKLFF.

The genes are TRBV6-5 and TRBJ2-7; 12 bases map to TRBD2. The CDR3 totals 16 residues. Germline V CDR1 and CDR2: MNHEY, SVGAGI. Trimming removed 4 bases from V and 0 bases from J; junction bases left unmatched: 4. The CDR3 nucleotides read TGTGCCAGCAGTTTCCTGACTAGCGGGAGCTCCTACGAGCAGTACTTC. As protein: CASSFLTSGSSYEQYF.